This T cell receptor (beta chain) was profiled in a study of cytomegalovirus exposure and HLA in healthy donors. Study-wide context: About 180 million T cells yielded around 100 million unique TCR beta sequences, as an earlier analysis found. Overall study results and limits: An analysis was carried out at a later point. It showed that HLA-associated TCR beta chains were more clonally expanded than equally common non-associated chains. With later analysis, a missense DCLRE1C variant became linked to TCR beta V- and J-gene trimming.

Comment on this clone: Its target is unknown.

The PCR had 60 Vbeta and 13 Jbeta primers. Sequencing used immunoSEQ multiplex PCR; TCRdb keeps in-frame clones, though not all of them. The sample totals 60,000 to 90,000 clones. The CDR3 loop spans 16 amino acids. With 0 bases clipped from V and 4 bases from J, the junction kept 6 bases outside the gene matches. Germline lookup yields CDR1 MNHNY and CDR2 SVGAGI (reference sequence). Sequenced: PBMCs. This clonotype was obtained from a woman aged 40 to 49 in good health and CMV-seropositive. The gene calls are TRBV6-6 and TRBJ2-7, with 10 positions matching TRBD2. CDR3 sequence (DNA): TGTGCCAGCAGTTACTCGAGATTAGCGGGAGGATACGAGCAGTACTTC. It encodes CASSYSRLAGGYEQYF.